The 3 T cell receptor beta chains reported below all come from one sample, sequenced in a study of blood T cells in healthy people across ages. The use of a sample-barcoded 5' primer and a J-beta primer mix characterized a second PCR of about 6 to 12 cycles. TCRdb re-derived calls from the 5' RACE reads in MiXCR, one entry per CDR3 protein. The table shows about 750,000 distinct CDR3 sequences, with 50% to 65% occurring only once. Specimen: blood. The receptors come from a man at least 80 years old in good health.

V usage is TRBV20-1 and J usage is TRBJ1-1; 9 bases map to TRBD1. The CDR3 spans 14 residues. Germline values: CDR1 DFQATT, CDR2 SNEGSKA (reference sequence). V dropped 4 bases and J dropped 2; count of bases not matched to a gene: 5. Here the CDR3 reads CSATRTGANTEAFF. Written as DNA, the CDR3 is TGCAGTGCTACCCGGACAGGGGCAAACACTGAAGCTTTCTTT.

This clonotype has more than one count but fewer than ten. V and J are TRBV20-1 and TRBJ1-1; 9 bases map to TRBD1. The germline CDR1 and CDR2 sequences are DFQATT and SNEGSKA (reference sequence). This CDR3 contains 15 residues. Unmatched junction bases numbered 14, after V lost 6 bases and J lost 6 bases. CDR3 DNA sequence: TGCAGTGCGAGTCCCGGGACAGGGCCCGAGGCTGAAGCTTTCTTT. This codes for CSASPGTGPEAEAFF.

This clonotype has a handful of counts. The chain is built from TRBV20-1 and TRBJ2-5; 11 bases map to TRBD2. V lost 0 bases, J lost 1 base, and 10 bases stayed unmatched. The CDR3 loop spans 18 amino acids. Germline V gene sequence: CDR1 DFQATT, CDR2 SNEGSKA (reference sequence). The CDR3 coding sequence is TGCAGTGCTAGAGATCCGGCGACTAGCGGGATCATCCAAGAGACCCAGTACTTC. It specifies CSARDPATSGIIQETQYF.